This T cell receptor (beta chain) derives from a study of blood T cell repertoires in COVID-19. As processed by the authors: Estimation of nucleated cell counts relied on the amplification of reference gene primers. Here immunoSEQ multiplex PCR was the method, and the copy in TCRdb shows in-frame clones only, minus some. V and J calls and clone size are as listed in that table; D and trimming were resolved from the DNA. The table lists around 47,000 clones, roughly 80% of them singletons. This CDR3 region has 15 residues. Per germline, CDR1 SGHAT and CDR2 FQNNGV. Losses at the gene ends were 5 bases for V and 4 bases for J; bases not matched to a gene: 10.

Sequencing was carried out using peripheral blood. The sequence was obtained from a human donor in a cohort sampled during active COVID-19. The rearrangement links TRBV11-2 to TRBJ2-5; 7 nucleotides align to TRBD1. This CDR3 reads CASSPRQGRGETQYF. CDR3 DNA sequence: TGTGCCAGCAGCCCACGACAGGGAAGAGGAGAGACCCAGTACTTC.